This T cell receptor (beta chain) was captured in a study of blood T cell repertoires in COVID-19. On the study more broadly: COVID-19 samples, acute and convalescent, were from the United States, Italy and Spain. T cells, B-cell-depleted T cells, or PBMCs supplied cDNA or gDNA.

How the authors handled the data: Reference gene primers were amplified, and this amplification served to estimate nucleated cell counts. The assay was immunoSEQ multiplex PCR, and TCRdb's table has in-frame clones only and misses some. V and J calls and clone size are those listed in that table; D and trimming were worked out from the DNA. The repertoire has 100,000 to 120,000 clones, approximately 70% of them found once; the top ten carry about 8.3%. CDR1 and CDR2 (germline): SGDLS, YYNGEE. V lost 0 bases and J 11 bases, leaving 17 bases between the germline ends. This CDR3 comprises 14 residues. Sample: peripheral blood. This clonotype was sampled from a woman aged 55 to 70 with acute or convalescent COVID-19. The chain is built from TRBV9 and TRBJ1-1; D is unclear. The CDR3 DNA reads TGTGCCAGCAGCGTAGACGGGGTTGTTTCAGGCGCTTTCTTT. As protein: CASSVDGVVSGAFF.